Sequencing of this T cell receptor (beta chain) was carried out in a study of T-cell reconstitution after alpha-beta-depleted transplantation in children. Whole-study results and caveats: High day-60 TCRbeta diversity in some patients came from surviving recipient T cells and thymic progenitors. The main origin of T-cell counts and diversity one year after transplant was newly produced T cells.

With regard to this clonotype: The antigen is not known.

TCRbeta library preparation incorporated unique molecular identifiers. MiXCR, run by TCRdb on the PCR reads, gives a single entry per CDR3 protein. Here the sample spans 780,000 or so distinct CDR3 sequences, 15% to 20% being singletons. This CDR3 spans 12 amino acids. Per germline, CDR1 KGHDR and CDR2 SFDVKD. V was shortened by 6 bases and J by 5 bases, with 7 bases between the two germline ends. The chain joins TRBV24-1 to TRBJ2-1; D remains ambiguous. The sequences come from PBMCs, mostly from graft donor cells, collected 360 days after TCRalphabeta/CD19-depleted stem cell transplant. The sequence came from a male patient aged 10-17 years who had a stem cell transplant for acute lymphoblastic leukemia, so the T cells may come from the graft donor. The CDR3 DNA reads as TGTGCCACCAGTCCCGGAAACAATGAGCAGTTCTTC. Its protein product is CATSPGNNEQFF.